This record concerns one T cell receptor beta chain sequence. What it binds is unknown. The sample originates from a study of CD8+ T cells in alopecia areata. CDR1 and CDR2 (germline): SGDLS, YYNGEE. Trimming left V 0 bases short and J 0 bases short, with 11 bases between. The CDR3 is 16 residues long. As to treatment: oral pan-JAK inhibitor, 5-10 mg twice daily. Collected material from alopecia areata patients comprised lesional scalp punch biopsies and peripheral blood. Overall study results and limits: Patients displayed less clarity in TCR sharing than mice, a finding possibly related to HLA.

As the sequencing template, cDNA was produced by extracting RNA and reverse transcribing it. Repertoires were generated with immunoSEQ multiplex PCR, while TCRdb's copy carries only in-frame clones and drops some. There are about 250,000 clones in the sample; approximately 60% occur only once, and 0.9% to 0.95% lies in the top ten. The sample consisted of CD4+ T cells sorted from blood, taken at roughly week 52, from a patient treated with tofacitinib. The chain couples TRBV9 to TRBJ2-3; D unclear. The TCR originated in a human donor with alopecia areata. Written as DNA, the CDR3 is TGTGCCAGCAGCGTAGCTGGGATTTCTAGCACAGATACGCAGTATTTT. Protein product: CASSVAGISSTDTQYF.